This T cell receptor (beta chain) was captured in a study of circulating CD8 cells and anti-PD-1 response in melanoma. Study-level results: TIGIT repertoires were least diverse, DNEG repertoires most diverse. At M1, fewer than 8% of TRB clonotypes appeared in multiple subsets.

CDR3 length: 12 residues. From live CD3+CD8+TCRalphabeta+ cells, four PD-1 and/or TIGIT subsets were sorted. In its sample, this clonotype is large. The antigen is undetermined. Each library started from roughly 16 ng of total RNA using the QIAseq Immune Repertoire TCR panel. Each CDR3 protein gets one entry after TCRdb re-called the reads with MiXCR. Among fewer than 350 distinct CDR3 sequences listed, around 9.3% were seen once. The receptor's source is a human donor with melanoma. V usage is TRBV21-1 and J usage is TRBJ2-4; TRBD1 is the table's D call, not checked against the DNA. TRBV21-1 is a pseudogene segment. The sample here was CD8+ T cells from PBMCs, taken at baseline or after one month of anti-PD-1 therapy (not recorded which). The DNA for the CDR3 is TGTGCCAGCAGCCGGGACAAAAACATTCAGTACTTC. The encoded protein is CASSRDKNIQYF.